The 15 T cell receptor beta chains presented below share a single source sample, sequenced in a study of molecular identifiers for immune sequencing clone quantification (dated by TCRdb to the late 2010s). Library prep was done by PCR. For sequencing, an Illumina HiSeq 4000 was employed. TCRdb handled the public reads itself, with Q25 trimming in fastp and clone calling in MiXCR, and kept productive beta chains. Under each unique CDR3 protein, matching rows form one entry showing the most common genes and DNA. This sample gives about 640,000 distinct CDR3 sequences in total; about 20% of them show up just once. The ten largest clones represent around 0.9% of the sample. Source material: naive CD8+ T cells from blood, with Jurkat cell RNA spiked in. This sample's cell subset or site label indicates: FACS-sorted CD8+CD4-CCR7+CD45RA+ naive T cells. The receptors stem from a human donor in good health. Some libraries in this study had Jurkat cell RNA spiked in.

Notes on this clonotype: An end of the junction does not agree with germline; a read error may underlie this. The CDR3 DNA reads as TGCGCCAGCAGCCCTGGACAGGAGAGCTCTGGGGCCGACGTCCTGACTTTC. This translates into CASSPGQESSGADVLTF. The chain is built from TRBV5-1 and TRBJ2-6, with 7 bases that match TRBD1. The CDR3 is 17 amino acids. Per the germline V gene, CDR1 is SGHRS and CDR2 is YFSETQ.

This clonotype was found many times. V is TRBV29-1 and J is TRBJ1-2, with D uncertain. The CDR3 has 12 residues. The V gene lost 6 bases and the J gene lost 2 bases, with 10 bases spanning the gap. Germline V gives CDR1 SQVTM, CDR2 ANQGSEA. Here the CDR3 reads CSVLHENYGYTF. CDR3 bases: TGCAGCGTGCTACACGAAAACTATGGCTACACCTTC.

This clonotype has at least ten counts. The chain joins TRBV24-1 to TRBJ2-1; possibly TRBD1 for D (5 bases). The CDR3 is made up of 14 amino acids. V was cut by 9 bases and J by 3 bases, with 14 bases left in between. The germline CDR1 and CDR2 sequences are KGHDR and SFDVKD. The CDR3: CATQGEPNYNEQFF. For the CDR3, the DNA is TGTGCCACCCAGGGCGAACCAAACTACAATGAGCAGTTCTTC.

This clonotype appeared a single time. The chain uses TRBV12-3 or TRBV12-4 and TRBJ2-2, with D possibly being TRBD1 or TRBD2 (5 bases each). V lost 6 bases, J lost 3 bases, and 11 bases lay in between. This CDR3 has 14 amino acids. CDR3 nucleotide sequence: TGTGCCAGCAGCTCCGGGGCGGACACCGGGGAGCTGTTTTTT. This translates into CASSSGADTGELFF.

The gene calls are TRBV5-6 and TRBJ2-5; D call uncertain. Germline values: CDR1 SGHDT, CDR2 YYEEEE. Trimming shortened V by 0 bases and J by 3 bases, and 6 bases separated the two germline ends. CDR3 length: 13 residues. The CDR3 nucleotides are TGTGCCAGCAGCTTGGCTCAGGAAGAGACCCAGTACTTC. Encoded protein: CASSLAQEETQYF.

This clonotype has at least ten counts. The rearrangement links TRBV6-2 or TRBV6-3 to TRBJ2-7; D may be TRBD1 or TRBD2 (5 bases each). The germline CDR1 and CDR2 sequences are MNHEY and SVGEGT. The CDR3 runs 14 residues. The V gene lost 0 bases and the J gene lost 2 bases, with 8 bases spanning the gap. The chain's CDR3 is CASSYSGPTYEQYF. The CDR3 DNA reads TGTGCCAGCAGTTACTCGGGACCCACCTACGAGCAGTACTTC.

This clonotype has ten or more counts. The rearrangement uses TRBV10-2 and TRBJ1-2; D remains unclear. Trimming took 7 bases from V and 5 from J, leaving 8 bases between them. Germline loops: CDR1 WSHSY, CDR2 SAAADI. The CDR3 runs 11 residues. The CDR3 sequence: CASKDGYGYTF. The CDR3 bases are TGCGCCAGCAAAGACGGATATGGCTACACCTTC.

This clonotype came up many times. V is TRBV7-9 and J is TRBJ2-3, with unresolved D. With 2 bases removed from V and 0 bases from J, the gap between germline ends came to 12 bases. Germline lookup yields CDR1 SEHNR and CDR2 FQNEAQ (reference sequence). This CDR3 spans 16 amino acids. In DNA, the CDR3 is TGTGCCAGCAGCTTATTATCCCTAAGCAGCACAGATACGCAGTATTTT. Encoded protein: CASSLLSLSSTDTQYF.

V and J are TRBV7-9 and TRBJ1-1, with TRBD1 identical over 8 bases. The V and J ends lost 5 bases and 1 base, in that order; junction bases with no gene match: 9. The CDR3 totals 16 residues. CDR1 and CDR2 from the germline V gene are SEHNR and FQNEAQ (reference sequence). CDR3 region: CASSPWTGSKNTEAFF. As DNA, the CDR3 is TGTGCCAGCAGCCCCTGGACAGGGAGTAAGAACACTGAAGCTTTCTTT.

This clonotype was found a few times. This chain joins TRBV20-1 and TRBJ2-7; D is ambiguous. The CDR3 is 14 residues long. Between the trimmed V and J ends, which lost 0 bases and 4 bases, there was a span of 13 bases. Germline V CDR1 and CDR2: DFQATT, SNEGSKA (reference sequence). The CDR3 spells CSARDDETVYEQYF. CDR3 bases: TGCAGTGCTAGAGATGACGAAACAGTGTACGAGCAGTACTTC.

This clonotype showed up many times. This chain connects TRBV6-2 or TRBV6-3 to TRBJ1-1; D is ambiguous. Germline V gene data show CDR1 as MNHEY and CDR2 as SVGEGT. Trimming removed 2 bases at V and 7 bases at J, with 11 bases between. The CDR3 has 13 residues. The CDR3 coding sequence is TGTGCCAGCAGTTACAACTACGGATTTGAAGCTTTCTTT. Protein sequence: CASSYNYGFEAFF.

Note on this clonotype: A clone one base away is much larger, so this may be a read error. J is TRBJ1-1 and V is TRBV5-6, with D perhaps matching TRBD1 (6 bases). Per the germline V gene, CDR1 is SGHDT and CDR2 is YYEEEE. V was shortened by 1 base and J by 4 bases, with 17 bases between the two germline ends. This CDR3 comprises 16 residues. The DNA of the CDR3 is TGTGCCAGCAGCTTGCTGACAACAACAGGGTTCACTGAAGCTTTCTTT. As protein: CASSLLTTTGFTEAFF.

In its sample, this clonotype was seen many times. J is TRBJ2-7 and V is TRBV4-3, with 9 bases identical to TRBD1. The CDR3 has 15 residues. The germline V gene encodes CDR1 LGHNA and CDR2 YSLEER. The J segment lost 2 bases and the V segment lost 0 bases, leaving 2 bases of the junction unmatched. This CDR3 is CASSQDGTGPYEQYF. CDR3 DNA: TGCGCCAGCAGCCAAGACGGGACAGGGCCCTACGAGCAGTACTTC.

This clonotype was counted at least ten times. The chain combines TRBV12-3 or TRBV12-4 with TRBJ1-5; D remains unclear. This CDR3 is built from 14 residues. V was clipped by 6 bases and J by 0 bases, with 9 bases between them. For the CDR3, the DNA is TGTGCCAGCAGGTTGGGATATAGCAATCAGCCCCAGCATTTT. Protein sequence: CASRLGYSNQPQHF.

Turning to this clonotype: This may arise from a read error, as a much more abundant clone is one base away. The V call is TRBV7-6, the J call TRBJ2-1; D possibly corresponds to TRBD2 (6 bases). CDR3 length equals 16 residues. Per germline, CDR1 SGHVS and CDR2 FNYEAQ. The DNA for the CDR3 is TGTGCCAGCAGACCTAGTGGGGCAGTGTGGTCGGGGGAGCAGCTCTTC. It translates to CASRPSGAVWSGEQLF.